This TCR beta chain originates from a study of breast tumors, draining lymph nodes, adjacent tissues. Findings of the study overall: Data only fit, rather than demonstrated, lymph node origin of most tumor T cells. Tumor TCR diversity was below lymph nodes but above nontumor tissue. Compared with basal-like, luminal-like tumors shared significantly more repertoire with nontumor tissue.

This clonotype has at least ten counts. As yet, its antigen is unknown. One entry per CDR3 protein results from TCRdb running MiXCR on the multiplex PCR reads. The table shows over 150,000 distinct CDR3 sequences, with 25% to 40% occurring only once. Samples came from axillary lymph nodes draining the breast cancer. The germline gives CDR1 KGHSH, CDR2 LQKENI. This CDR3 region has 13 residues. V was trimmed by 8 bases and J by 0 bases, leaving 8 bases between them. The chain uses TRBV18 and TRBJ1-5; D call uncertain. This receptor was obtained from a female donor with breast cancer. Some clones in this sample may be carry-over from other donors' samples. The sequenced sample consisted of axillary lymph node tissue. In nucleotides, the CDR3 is TGTGCCAGCAGCCCTGATAGCAATCAGCCCCAGCATTTT. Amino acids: CASSPDSNQPQHF. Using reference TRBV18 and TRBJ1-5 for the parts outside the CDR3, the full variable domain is NAGVMQNPRHLVRRRGQEARLRCSPMKGHSHVYWYRQLPEEGLKFMVYLQKENIIDESGMPKERFSAEFPKEGPSILRIQQVVRGDSAAYFCASSPDSNQPQHFGDGTRLSIL.